The TCR beta chain described here comes from a study of glioma-infiltrating T cells after dendritic cell vaccination (TCRdb year 2016). The study in broad terms: A cohort of roughly 15 glioblastoma patients from Phase I and II dendritic cell vaccination trials was included, of whom 9 were newly diagnosed and 6 had recurrent disease. Between about 2002 and 2013, patients were given autologous tumor lysate-pulsed dendritic cell vaccination. In glioblastoma patients vaccinated with dendritic cells, deep sequencing of TCR beta CDR3 regions served to measure tumor-infiltrating lymphocyte content and to compare repertoires between tumor and blood. Survival after dendritic cell vaccination was correlated with TCR sequencing metrics such as TIL content and the overlap between tumor and blood repertoires. To make the vaccine, monocyte-derived dendritic cells were cultured for 6 to 8 days with IL-4 and GM-CSF and then pulsed overnight with autologous tumor lysate. Each patient was given three intradermal dendritic cell vaccine injections, spaced two weeks apart, in the arm below the axilla.

The CDR3 has 16 amino acids, counting the end cysteine and phenylalanine. Just CDR3 DNA is preserved here, 48 bases in frame from base 1. V trim: 5 bases; J trim: 2 bases; unmatched bases: 7. CDR1 and CDR2, looked up from the germline V gene (reference sequence), are SEHNR and FQNEAQ. According to the study, the label for this sample's time point signals: after dendritic cell vaccination, including at tumor progression/relapse. Patients were selected for having adequate residual fresh-frozen tumor tissue and more than two years of available survival data. Molecular status otherwise varied across the glioblastoma patients, but none of them carried an isocitrate dehydrogenase mutation. PBMC were collected before vaccination, two weeks after the third vaccination, and at tumor progression when it occurred. The Qiagen DNeasy Blood extraction Kit was used to extract genomic DNA. Study-level results and caveats: The three-group TCR overlap response model was described as speculative and requiring prospective validation. After dendritic cell vaccination, a higher estimated pretreatment TIL content predicted longer time to progression and overall survival. No direct relationship between TCR clonality and survival was found, suggesting that a diverse polyclonal response may matter. The cohort was small and heterogeneous, and full blood and tumor sets were available for few patients, with initial-recurrent tumor pairs available for even fewer patients.

Using the immunoSEQ assay, TCRB CDR3 regions were amplified from 1.5 to 2 micrograms of genomic DNA, or from all available DNA when less than that was on hand. The multiplex PCR relied on 60 forward primers for TCR V beta segments and 13 reverse primers for J beta segments. Synthetic control templates were spiked into each sample at limiting dilution to estimate reads per starting template. Reads of 87 bp were generated by sequencing on the Illumina HiSeq System. In the source study's methods: PCR and sequencing errors were removed by a nearest neighbor algorithm that merged closely related sequences. TCR overlap was measured as the percentage of unique tumor TCR beta sequences that were also present in the peripheral blood of the same patient. In TCRdb, the immuneACCESS table is reduced to in-frame sequences with V and J assigned. These tables do not hold every clone; where another copy was compared, an unresolved V gene accounts for under half, and the others remain unexplained. V and J calls and clone size are copied from that table; D and trimming were computed from the DNA. The sample table holds fewer than 70,000 clones, of which more than 75% were seen once. The ten biggest clones cover about 9% of the sample.

Turning to this clone: This receptor's antigen is unknown. No base quality information exists; no much larger clone differs at one position.

Recombination connected TRBV7-9 to TRBJ2-5; 11 of the junction bases match TRBD1. The TCR originated in a human donor with glioblastoma. The sample was blood, taken after dendritic cell vaccination. In nucleotides, the sequence is TGTGCCAGCAGCAGTCCGGGACAGGGGGTTCAAGAGACCCAGTACTTC. Its translation reads: CASSSPGQGVQETQYF.